This T cell receptor beta chain was sequenced in a study of cytomegalovirus exposure and HLA in healthy donors (TCRdb year 2017). General notes on the study: An earlier analysis of fewer than 750 of the donors reported 276 Gb of sequence data and 117 million unique TCR beta sequences obtained from around 170 million T cells. HLA typing included class I and class II loci at four-digit resolution. The number of donors typed differed by locus, with about 629-630 for A, B, C, DRB1 and DQB1, roughly 520 for DQA1, approximately 580 for DPA1, and under 490 for DPB1. Along with the approximately 700-subject first cohort, a separate validation cohort of 120 different subjects was used. An early release that covered approximately 600 HLA-typed donors contained approximately 300 gigabases of sequencing data and tens of millions of unique TCR sequences. Donor age, sex, ethnicity and CMV serostatus were compiled together with the repertoire data. The study was designed to test whether signatures of past pathogen exposure could be identified by cataloging public T cell receptors. The later analysis used no new phenotypic data to find candidate immune exposures, relying instead on TCR beta sequences and their occurrence across donors. An earlier analysis of roughly 600 of the donors used high-throughput TCR beta sequencing to judge whether each TCR beta V gene segment behaved as functional or pseudogenic. The study combined high-throughput TCR immunosequencing, statistical association of individual TCRs with disease status, and machine learning to predict cytomegalovirus infection status. The study used immunosequencing to profile the T cell repertoires of several hundred subjects and linked those repertoires to cytomegalovirus serostatus. Every repertoire in the discovery cohort had been generated on one and the same sequencing platform. Genome-wide SNP genotypes for about 60% of the roughly 670 donors were used in a later genetic analysis, which treated that subset as a discovery cohort. About five DR-DQ haplotypes were handled as single units for association and clustering, since linkage in the cohort was strong. Of the roughly 420 genotyped donors, 65% to 90% were placed in the genetic ancestry cluster associated with self-reported Caucasian donors. Among some 410 genotyped donors of the cohort, an average of 235,054 unique TCR beta nucleotide sequences were sequenced per donor, around a sixth of them non-productive. A later analysis re-analyzed previously published TCR beta repertoires from 500 to 700 donors and added high-resolution HLA genotyping to study TCR occurrence patterns. The investigation overall reported the following: Most TCR sequences were seen in very few donors, while some public TCRs were found in many individuals. The earlier analysis of fewer than 750 of the donors excluded about 16 rarely observed V segments, including chromosome 9 orphons, because counts were too low. This cohort had only TCR beta chains sequenced, and the lack of alpha or paired-chain data limited which features could be detected. In both the original and validation cohorts, the classifier was reported to diagnose cytomegalovirus status with high specificity and sensitivity. The 87-base-pair reads could not distinguish some IMGT-functional V segments, including TRBV6-2 and TRBV6-3, so those segments were excluded. A later genetic analysis associated a missense DCLRE1C variant with V-gene and J-gene trimming of TCR beta chains, and an independent cohort replicated the association. Compared with the approximately 710-donor mean, donors in an Asian-associated ancestry cluster had fewer N-insertions in productive TCRs, according to a later genetic analysis. In a later analysis, about 16,000 TCR beta sequences were associated with specific HLA alleles at a false discovery rate of 0.05. When HLA alleles, especially DR and DQ, strongly co-occurred, attributing TCR associations to individual alleles was difficult. A few of the identified cytomegalovirus-associated TCR beta chains were confirmed in vitro to be specific for cytomegalovirus antigens. A further reported finding was that TCR beta sequences accurately predicted the HLA-A and HLA-B alleles for most subjects in the first cohort. Correlated functional status among segregating V segments might reflect linkage disequilibrium, but an unknown experimental factor could not be ruled out. In a later analysis, TCR association rates were found to vary across HLA loci, with the most associated TCRs seen for DRB1 alleles and the fewest for HLA-C alleles. A later analysis found that most CMV-associated TCR beta chains appeared HLA-restricted, with HLA associations seemingly driven largely by CMV exposure. A cluster of highly shared sequence variants was judged likely to be a technical artifact of the sequencing pipeline. The presence/absence analyses assumed that sequencing depth was roughly uniform across donors, and that assumption may not be true. In an earlier analysis of some 550 of the donors, most TCR beta V segments were observed in productive rearrangements about 90% or about 30% of the time, broadly matching IMGT annotations. Compared with equally common non-associated chains, HLA-associated TCR beta chains in a later analysis were more clonally expanded and had lower generation probabilities. The study listed 164 TCR beta chains as associated with cytomegalovirus. CMV serostatus was the only immune exposure information available for the cohort. Because HLA typing was unavailable for some donors at each locus, only the typed subset was used in association tests. The authors suggested that the approach could potentially be generalized to other disease states and immunological phenotypes. In a later analysis, several top co-occurrence clusters were reported to appear linked to parvovirus B19, influenza, CMV and Epstein-Barr virus.

To note about this clone: Its target antigen remains unknown. No much larger clone is present one base from it, and per-base qualities are unavailable.

The cohort consisted of 666 healthy bone marrow donors. Cohort members were all nominally healthy when sampled, although unrecorded immune exposures were likely present. The donor was CMV seronegative and was included in the group of several hundred seronegative cohort members. Each donor provided a peripheral blood sample, and peripheral blood mononuclear cells were used for TCR beta sequencing. Genomic DNA was extracted from the blood cell samples with the Qiagen DNeasy Blood Extraction Kit. CDR1 and CDR2, looked up from the germline V gene, are SNHLY and FYNNEI. V and J are truncated by 4 bases and 5 bases respectively, leaving an intervening sequence of 8 bases. The CDR3 runs 12 residues from the cysteine to the phenylalanine. Only the CDR3 region is kept as DNA, spanning 36 bases read in frame from base 1. Library construction relied on the immunoSEQ multiplex PCR assay. For the multiplex PCR, a mixture combining 60 forward primers for TCR Vbeta segments and 13 reverse primers for TCR Jbeta segments was used. The CDR3 region of rearranged TCR beta genes was amplified from genomic DNA with a multiplex PCR assay. The amplified TCR beta libraries were sequenced on the Illumina HiSeq System as 87-base-pair reads. The source study handled its data this way. A later analysis counted about 80 million unique TCR beta chains across the 550 to 800 repertoires, and roughly 10 million of these chains were shared by at least two donors. Raw reads were error-corrected and collapsed into unique sequences by a nearest-neighbor algorithm in which closely related sequences were merged to remove PCR and sequencing errors. CDR3 sequences were aligned to IMGT reference sequences to assign V, D and J gene segments. For a sequence to be retained, a match of at least six nucleotides to both a V gene segment and a J gene segment was required. Rearrangements were classified as productive when the CDR3 lacked stop codons and remained in frame with V and J, and all other rearrangements were classified as non-productive. CDR3 was defined according to IMGT convention as the region running from the second conserved V-encoded cysteine to the conserved J-encoded phenylalanine. In an earlier analysis of roughly 580 of the donors, sequences lacking an unambiguous match to a single V gene segment were excluded. An earlier analysis of a few hundred of the donors called V segments functional above 56.7% productive rearrangements and segregating when the between-donor standard deviation exceeded 5%. A statistical classification framework was built for diagnosing cytomegalovirus status from the catalog of TCR beta chain sequences. In a later analysis, TCR nucleotide sequences were compared against IMGT/GENE-DB human TR gene sequences so that V and J genes could be assigned. A later analysis assigned CDR3 sequences and most-parsimonious VDJ recombination scenarios with the TCRdist pipeline. In a later analysis, every TCR beta chain was defined by the combination of its CDR3 amino acid sequence and its V-gene family, and reads without a unique V-gene family were dropped. To address suspected cross-contamination and a sequencing artifact, a later analysis removed a few hundred highly shared, low-generation-probability nucleotide sequences. In a later analysis, a clonal expansion index for each public chain was calculated from normalized within-repertoire ranks of inferred template counts. Generation probabilities in a later analysis came from a VDJ recombination model fitted to out-of-frame rearrangements, and those results were checked against IGoR. In a later analysis, TCR-TCR, TCR-HLA and TCR-CMV co-occurrence was scored with hypergeometric tests, and a repertoire-size bias correction was applied to TCR pairs. False discovery rates were estimated in a later analysis by permuting HLA or CMV assignments 20 times. In a later analysis, co-occurring TCRs were grouped using DBSCAN, and TCRdist sequence similarity was added for clustering within HLA-allele-positive subsets. For co-occurrence clustering, repertoires with fewer than 30,000 or more than 120,000 public chains were excluded, along with 5 or 6 repertoires with anomalous nucleotide sharing. Imported from immuneACCESS, the table was reduced by TCRdb to in-frame sequences with V and J called. These copies leave out some clones; in studies compared against another copy, an unresolved V gene accounts for under half, and the cause of the remainder is not known. D and trimming come from the DNA, and the V and J calls and clone size come from that table. For this sample there are about 200,000 clones; around nine tenths appear just once. Around 0.3% of the sample comes from the top ten.

The receptor chain draws on TRBV2 and TRBJ2-5; the D segment cannot be called with confidence. The receptor was isolated from a woman aged 25 to 39 in good health and CMV-seronegative. The sample comprised PBMCs. The DNA reads as follows: TGTGCCAGCAGTGCCTACCGGGAGACCCAGTACTTC. Its coded protein is CASSAYRETQYF.